These T cell receptor beta chains were read from a single sample in a study of blood T cell repertoires in COVID-19. This table comes from immunoSEQ multiplex PCR, and its TCRdb copy is limited to in-frame clones, with some not included. Of around 200,000 clones in the sample, 80% to 90% are singletons; the top ten hold under 3%. Sequenced: PBMCs or T cells enriched from blood (not recorded which). The source of these receptors is a woman aged 40-49 years with acute COVID-19. CDR3s include the opening cysteine and the closing phenylalanine or tryptophan. The D gene is left open where the match is weak. Rows give clone size only sometimes, using once, few, many, or a class for an expanded clone.

D,size,V,J,CDR3,DNA
.,.,TRBV11-2,TRBJ2-1,CASSQRAFNEQFF,TGTGCCAGCAGCCAGCGGGCTTTCAATGAGCAGTTCTTC
TRBD2,.,TRBV27,TRBJ2-3,CASSLSSGGAFSDTQYF,TGTGCCAGCAGTTTATCGAGCGGGGGGGCCTTCTCAGATACGCAGTATTTT
TRBD1,few,TRBV18,TRBJ1-5,CASSPKQGPALDQPQHF,TGTGCCAGCTCACCAAAACAGGGGCCTGCCTTGGATCAGCCCCAGCATTTT
TRBD2,few,TRBV6-5,TRBJ2-3,CASRGRGGTNTQYF,TGTGCCAGCAGGGGGCGGGGGGGCACAAATACGCAGTATTTT
TRBD2,.,TRBV6-5,TRBJ2-1,CASSYSTAGYVEFF,TGTGCCAGCAGTTACTCCACAGCGGGGTATGTAGAGTTCTTC
TRBD2,.,TRBV6-5,TRBJ2-5,CASSMTSLKETQYF,TGTGCCAGCAGTATGACTAGCCTCAAAGAGACCCAGTACTTC
.,few,TRBV13,TRBJ2-7,CASSFQNGGVTYEQYF,TGTGCCAGCAGCTTCCAGAACGGCGGGGTCACCTACGAGCAGTACTTC
TRBD1,.,TRBV7-8,TRBJ2-1,CASRIQGLDEQFF,TGTGCCAGCAGGATACAGGGGCTAGATGAGCAGTTCTTC
.,.,TRBV9,TRBJ2-2,CASSVTRTNLNTGELFF,TGTGCCAGCAGCGTAACTAGGACTAACTTAAACACCGGGGAGCTGTTTTTT
TRBD2,.,TRBV19,TRBJ2-1,CASSSGLAGLEQFF,TGTGCCAGTAGTTCCGGACTAGCGGGGCTTGAGCAGTTCTTC
.,.,TRBV19,TRBJ2-3,CASSPIDKRVRTDTQYF,TGTGCCAGTAGTCCCATAGACAAGAGGGTTCGAACAGATACGCAGTATTTT
TRBD2,.,TRBV19,TRBJ2-4,CASTPKGSGIAKNIQYF,TGTGCCAGTACTCCGAAGGGTAGCGGGATAGCCAAAAACATTCAGTACTTC
.,.,TRBV10-2,TRBJ2-7,CASQTGDYEQYF,TGCGCCAGCCAGACGGGGGACTACGAGCAGTACTTC
.,.,TRBV6-5,TRBJ2-5,CASSLGRGAETQYF,TGTGCCAGCAGTTTGGGACGGGGGGCAGAGACCCAGTACTTC
.,.,TRBV30,TRBJ2-5,CAWSGGEVGKETQYF,TGTGCCTGGAGTGGGGGGGAGGTGGGTAAAGAGACCCAGTACTTC
.,.,TRBV28,TRBJ2-7,CASSLWRQVNYEQYF,TGTGCCAGCAGTTTATGGAGACAGGTGAACTACGAGCAGTACTTC
TRBD2,.,TRBV6-5,TRBJ2-7,CATQLAGGPYEQYF,TGTGCAACACAGTTGGCGGGGGGGCCGTACGAGCAGTACTTC
TRBD1,.,TRBV11-2,TRBJ2-7,CASSFTGDDYEQYF,TGTGCCAGCAGCTTTACAGGGGATGACTACGAGCAGTACTTC
.,.,TRBV19,TRBJ1-5,CASSRQANQPQHF,TGTGCCAGTAGTAGACAGGCCAATCAGCCCCAGCATTTT
TRBD1,.,TRBV7-9,TRBJ2-3,CASSLQGDTQYF,TGTGCCAGCAGCCTACAGGGGGATACGCAGTATTTT